This T cell receptor beta chain was sequenced for a study of CD8 T cells in ankylosing spondylitis. V was cut by 6 bases and J by 1 base, with 14 bases left in between. Germline V CDR1 and CDR2: DFQATT, SNEGSKA (reference sequence). The CDR3 spans 14 residues. One entry per CDR3 protein results from TCRdb running MiXCR on the 5' RACE reads. The sample has fewer than 400,000 distinct CDR3 sequences; 6.5% to 10% are singletons. Findings of the study overall: Made up of under 10 highly homologous variants, a TCR beta motif appeared characteristic of ankylosing spondylitis blood.

On this clonotype: The antigen is undetermined.

Material: blood, either unsorted or a sorted T cell fraction (not recorded which). This clonotype originated in a male donor with ankylosing spondylitis. The chain employs TRBV20-1 and TRBJ2-3, with D perhaps matching TRBD2 (6 bases). The CDR3 is CSATSPLGTDTQYF. CDR3 DNA sequence: TGCAGTGCAACTAGCCCGTTAGGCACAGATACGCAGTATTTT.